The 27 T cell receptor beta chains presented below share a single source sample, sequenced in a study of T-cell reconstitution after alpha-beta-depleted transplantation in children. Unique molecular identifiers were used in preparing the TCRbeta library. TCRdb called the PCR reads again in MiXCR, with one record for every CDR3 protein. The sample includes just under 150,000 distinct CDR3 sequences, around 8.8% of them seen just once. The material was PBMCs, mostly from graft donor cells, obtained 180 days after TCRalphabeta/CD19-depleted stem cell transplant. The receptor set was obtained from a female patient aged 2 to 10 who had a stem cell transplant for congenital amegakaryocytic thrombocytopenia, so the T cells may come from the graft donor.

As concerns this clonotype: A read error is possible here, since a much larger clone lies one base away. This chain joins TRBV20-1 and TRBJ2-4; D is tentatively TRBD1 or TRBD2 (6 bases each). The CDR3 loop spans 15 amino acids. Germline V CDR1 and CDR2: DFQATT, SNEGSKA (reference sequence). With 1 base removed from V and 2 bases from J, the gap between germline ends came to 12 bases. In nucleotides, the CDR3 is TGCAGTGCTAGAGCGGGGGCGGGATCCAAAAACATTCAGTACTTC. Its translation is CSARAGAGSKNIQYF.

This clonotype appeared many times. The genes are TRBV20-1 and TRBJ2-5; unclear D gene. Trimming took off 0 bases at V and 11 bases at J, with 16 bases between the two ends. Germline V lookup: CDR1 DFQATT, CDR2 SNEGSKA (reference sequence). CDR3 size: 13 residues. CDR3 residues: CSARDATHFTQYF. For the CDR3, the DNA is TGCAGTGCTAGAGATGCCACCCATTTCACTCAGTACTTC.

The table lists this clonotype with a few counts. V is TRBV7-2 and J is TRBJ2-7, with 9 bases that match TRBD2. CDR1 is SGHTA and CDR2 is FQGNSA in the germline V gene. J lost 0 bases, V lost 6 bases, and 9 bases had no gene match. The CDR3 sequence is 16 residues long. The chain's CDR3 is CASRRTSGPSSYEQYF. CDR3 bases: TGTGCCAGCAGGCGAACTAGCGGGCCCAGCTCCTACGAGCAGTACTTC.

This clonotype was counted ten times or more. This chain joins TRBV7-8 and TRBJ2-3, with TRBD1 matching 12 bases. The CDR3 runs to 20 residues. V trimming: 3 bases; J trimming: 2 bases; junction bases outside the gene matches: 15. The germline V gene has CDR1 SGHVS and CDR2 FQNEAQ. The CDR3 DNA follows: TGTGCCAGCAGCTTTTTGCCCCTCCCTGAGGGACAGGGGGCCACAGATACGCAGTATTTT. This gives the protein CASSFLPLPEGQGATDTQYF.

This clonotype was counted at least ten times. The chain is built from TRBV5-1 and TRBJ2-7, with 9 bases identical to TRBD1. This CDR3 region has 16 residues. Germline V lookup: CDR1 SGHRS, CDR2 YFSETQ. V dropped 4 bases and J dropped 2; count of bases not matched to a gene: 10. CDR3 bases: TGCGCCAGCAGCGTGGAACAGGGGGCGATCACCTACGAGCAGTACTTC. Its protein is CASSVEQGAITYEQYF.

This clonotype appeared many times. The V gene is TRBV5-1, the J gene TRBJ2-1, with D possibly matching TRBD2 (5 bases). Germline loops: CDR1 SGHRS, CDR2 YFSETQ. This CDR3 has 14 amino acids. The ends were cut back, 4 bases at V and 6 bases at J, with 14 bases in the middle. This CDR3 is CASSRGTSSNEQFF. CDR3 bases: TGCGCCAGCAGCAGAGGAACTAGTAGCAATGAGCAGTTCTTC.

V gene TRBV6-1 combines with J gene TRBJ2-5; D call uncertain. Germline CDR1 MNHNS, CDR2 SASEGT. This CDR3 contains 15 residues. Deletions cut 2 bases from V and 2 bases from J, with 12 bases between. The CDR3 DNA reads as TGTGCCAGCAGTGAATTTTCTGGGCGGCAAGAGACCCAGTACTTC. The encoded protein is CASSEFSGRQETQYF.

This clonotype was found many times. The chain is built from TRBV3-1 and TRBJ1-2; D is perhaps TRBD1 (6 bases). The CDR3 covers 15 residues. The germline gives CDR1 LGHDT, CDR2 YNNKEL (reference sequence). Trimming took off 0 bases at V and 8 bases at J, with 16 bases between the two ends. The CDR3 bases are TGTGCCAGCAGCCAAGAAGTGGCCCCCAGGGGCGGCTACACCTTC. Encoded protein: CASSQEVAPRGGYTF.

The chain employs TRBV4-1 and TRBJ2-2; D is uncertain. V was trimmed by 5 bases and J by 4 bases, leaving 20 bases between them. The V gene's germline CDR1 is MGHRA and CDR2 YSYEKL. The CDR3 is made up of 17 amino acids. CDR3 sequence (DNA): TGCGCCAGCAGCTCGCCTTCGGCACAGCCTCTCACCGGGGAGCTGTTTTTT. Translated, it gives CASSSPSAQPLTGELFF.

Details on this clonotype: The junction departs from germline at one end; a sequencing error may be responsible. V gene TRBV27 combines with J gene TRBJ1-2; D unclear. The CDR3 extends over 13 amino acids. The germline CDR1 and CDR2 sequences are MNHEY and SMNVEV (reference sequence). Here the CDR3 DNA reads TGTGCCAGCGGTTTAGAGGGTTTCTATGGCTACACCTTC. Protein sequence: CASGLEGFYGYTF.

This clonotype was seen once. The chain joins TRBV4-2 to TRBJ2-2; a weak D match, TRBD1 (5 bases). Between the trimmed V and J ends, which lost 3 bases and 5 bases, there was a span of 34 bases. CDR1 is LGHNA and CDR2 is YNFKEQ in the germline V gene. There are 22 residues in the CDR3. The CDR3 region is CASSHGWFWRSREGEGTGELFF. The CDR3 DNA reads TGTGCCAGCAGCCACGGGTGGTTTTGGCGGTCCAGGGAAGGAGAAGGGACCGGGGAGCTGTTTTTT.

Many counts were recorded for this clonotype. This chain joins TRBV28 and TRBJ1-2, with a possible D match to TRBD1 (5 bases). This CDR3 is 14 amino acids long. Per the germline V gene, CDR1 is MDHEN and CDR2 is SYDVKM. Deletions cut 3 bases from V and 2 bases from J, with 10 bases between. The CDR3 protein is CASSLWSGNYGYTF. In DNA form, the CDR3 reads TGTGCCAGCAGTTTGTGGTCAGGGAACTATGGCTACACCTTC.

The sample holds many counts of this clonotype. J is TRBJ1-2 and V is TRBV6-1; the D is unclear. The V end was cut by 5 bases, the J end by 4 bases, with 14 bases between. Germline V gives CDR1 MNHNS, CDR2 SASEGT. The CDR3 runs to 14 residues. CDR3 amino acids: CASSPPLAGYGYTF. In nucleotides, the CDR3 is TGTGCCAGCAGTCCTCCCCTTGCGGGCTATGGCTACACCTTC.

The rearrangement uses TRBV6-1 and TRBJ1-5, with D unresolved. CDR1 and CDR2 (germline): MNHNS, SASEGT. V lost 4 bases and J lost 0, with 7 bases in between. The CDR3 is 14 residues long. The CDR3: CASSVMNSNQPQHF. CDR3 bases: TGTGCCAGCAGTGTGATGAATAGCAATCAGCCCCAGCATTTT.

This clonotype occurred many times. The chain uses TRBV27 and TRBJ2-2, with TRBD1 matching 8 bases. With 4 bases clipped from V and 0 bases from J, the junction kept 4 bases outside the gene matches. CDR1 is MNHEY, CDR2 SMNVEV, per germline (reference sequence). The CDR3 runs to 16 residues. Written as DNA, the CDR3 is TGTGCCAGCAGTTCATACAGGGGGGCGAACACCGGGGAGCTGTTTTTT. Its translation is CASSSYRGANTGELFF.

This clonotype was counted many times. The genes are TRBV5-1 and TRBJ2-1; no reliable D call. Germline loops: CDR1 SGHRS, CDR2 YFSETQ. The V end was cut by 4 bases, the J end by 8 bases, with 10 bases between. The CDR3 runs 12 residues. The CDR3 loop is CASSPPPYEQFF. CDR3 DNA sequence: TGCGCCAGCAGCCCACCTCCTTATGAGCAGTTCTTC.

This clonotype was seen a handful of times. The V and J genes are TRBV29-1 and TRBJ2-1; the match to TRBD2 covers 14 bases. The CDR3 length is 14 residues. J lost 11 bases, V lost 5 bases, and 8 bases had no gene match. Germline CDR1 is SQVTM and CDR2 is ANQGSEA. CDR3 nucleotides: TGCAGCGTTATAGGACTAGCGGGGGGTGTGAAGCAGTTCTTC. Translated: CSVIGLAGGVKQFF.

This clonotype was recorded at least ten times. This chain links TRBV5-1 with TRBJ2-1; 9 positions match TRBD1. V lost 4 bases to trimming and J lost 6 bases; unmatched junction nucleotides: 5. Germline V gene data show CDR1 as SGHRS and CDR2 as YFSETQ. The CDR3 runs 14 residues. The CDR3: CASSEDRGLNEQFF. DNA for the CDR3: TGCGCCAGCAGCGAGGACAGGGGACTCAATGAGCAGTTCTTC.

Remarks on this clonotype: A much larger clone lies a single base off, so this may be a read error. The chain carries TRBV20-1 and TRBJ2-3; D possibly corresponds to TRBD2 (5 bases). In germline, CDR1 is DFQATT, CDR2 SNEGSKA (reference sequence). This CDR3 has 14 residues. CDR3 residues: CRSSAALYTDTQYF. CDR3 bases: TGCAGAAGTAGCGCAGCCCTTTACACAGATACGCAGTATTTT.

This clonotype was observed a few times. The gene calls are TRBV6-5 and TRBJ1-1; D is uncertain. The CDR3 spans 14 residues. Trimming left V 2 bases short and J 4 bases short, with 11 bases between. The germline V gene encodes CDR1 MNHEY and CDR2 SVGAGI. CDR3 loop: CASSYGQVGTEAFF. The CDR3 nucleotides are TGTGCCAGCAGTTACGGTCAGGTCGGCACTGAAGCTTTCTTT.

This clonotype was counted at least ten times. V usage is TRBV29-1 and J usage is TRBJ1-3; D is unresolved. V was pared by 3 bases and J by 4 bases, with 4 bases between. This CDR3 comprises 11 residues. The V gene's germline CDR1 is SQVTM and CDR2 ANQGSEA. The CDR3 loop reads CSVESGNTIYF. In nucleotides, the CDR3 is TGCAGCGTTGAGTCCGGAAACACCATATATTTT.

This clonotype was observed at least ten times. The CDR3 sequence: CASSVEGTTDTQYF. The CDR3 DNA reads TGTGCCAGCAGCGTAGAGGGGACGACAGATACGCAGTATTTT. The V gene is TRBV9, the J gene TRBJ2-3; D may correspond to TRBD1 or TRBD2 (5 bases each). This CDR3 spans 14 amino acids. Trimming removed 0 bases from V and 3 bases from J, with 8 bases in between. The germline V gene has CDR1 SGDLS and CDR2 YYNGEE.

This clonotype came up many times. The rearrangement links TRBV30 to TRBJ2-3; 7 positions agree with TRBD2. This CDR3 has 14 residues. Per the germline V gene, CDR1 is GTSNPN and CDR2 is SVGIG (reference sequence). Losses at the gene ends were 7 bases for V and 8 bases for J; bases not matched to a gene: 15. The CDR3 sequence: CASSGGGRAGTQYF. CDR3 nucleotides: TGTGCCTCTTCCGGAGGTGGGAGGGCAGGTACGCAGTATTTT.

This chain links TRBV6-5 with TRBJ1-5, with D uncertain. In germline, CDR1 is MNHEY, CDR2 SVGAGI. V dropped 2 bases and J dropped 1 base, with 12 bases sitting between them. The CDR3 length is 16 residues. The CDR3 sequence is CASSYRPDGSNQPQHF. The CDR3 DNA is TGTGCCAGCAGTTACCGACCTGACGGGAGCAATCAGCCCCAGCATTTT.

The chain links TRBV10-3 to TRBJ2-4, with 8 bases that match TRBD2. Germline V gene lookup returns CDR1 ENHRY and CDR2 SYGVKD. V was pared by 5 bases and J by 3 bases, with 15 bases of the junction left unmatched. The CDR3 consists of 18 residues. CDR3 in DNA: TGTGCCATCAGTAGGACCCCCCCAGCGGGAGTTGACAAAAACATTCAGTACTTC. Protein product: CAISRTPPAGVDKNIQYF.

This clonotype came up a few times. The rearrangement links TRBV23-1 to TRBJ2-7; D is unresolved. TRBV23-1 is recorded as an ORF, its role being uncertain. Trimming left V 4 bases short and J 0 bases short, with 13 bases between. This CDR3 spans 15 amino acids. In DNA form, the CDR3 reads TGCGCCAGCAGTCCAACAAAGGGCAGCTCCTACGAGCAGTACTTC. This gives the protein CASSPTKGSSYEQYF.

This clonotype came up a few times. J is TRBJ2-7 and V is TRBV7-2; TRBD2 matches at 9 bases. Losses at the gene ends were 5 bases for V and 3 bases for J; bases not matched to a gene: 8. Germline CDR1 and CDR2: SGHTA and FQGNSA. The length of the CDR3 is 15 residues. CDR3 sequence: CASSPSGTTGYEQYF. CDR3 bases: TGTGCCAGCAGCCCTAGCGGGACTACCGGCTACGAGCAGTACTTC.